The rows below give T cell receptor beta chains drawn from one sample of a study of blood T cell repertoires in COVID-19. Assay: immunoSEQ multiplex PCR; the TCRdb copy retains only in-frame clones and omits some. Of about 130,000 clones in the sample, roughly 80% were seen once. The specimen was PBMCs or T cells enriched from blood (not recorded which). The source is a man aged 50 to 59 who had recovered from COVID-19. The CDR3 runs from the conserved cysteine through the conserved F or W. A D gene is named only where the DNA matches it firmly. Clone size, where shown, is once, few, many, or a class for clones that have expanded.

J	D	V	size	DNA	CDR3
TRBJ1-6	NA	TRBV6-4	NA	TGTGCCAGCAGTCGGACAGCTGGTAATTCACCCCTCCACTTT	CASSRTAGNSPLHF
TRBJ1-1	NA	TRBV4-3	few	TGCGCCAGCAGCCAAGTTGGAGGAGCGAACACTGAAGCTTTCTTT	CASSQVGGANTEAFF
TRBJ1-4	NA	TRBV7-2	NA	TGTGCCAGCAGCTTAGCGCAAAGGGGGGGAGGACTGTTTTTT	CASSLAQRGGGLFF
TRBJ2-7	NA	TRBV4-1	NA	TGCGCCAGCAGCCAACCAGGAGGGGACGAGCAGTACTTC	CASSQPGGDEQYF
TRBJ1-1	NA	TRBV10-3	NA	TGTGCCATCAGCACCGGCGGAGGGCGGGTCACTGAAGCTTTCTTT	CAISTGGGRVTEAFF
TRBJ1-2	TRBD1	TRBV18	NA	TGTGCCAGCTCACCCAGGGGGCCCAACTATGGCTACACCTTC	CASSPRGPNYGYTF
TRBJ2-1	NA	TRBV24-1	NA	TGTGCCACCAGGGGGGCGGTTATGGCTGAGCAGTTCTTC	CATRGAVMAEQFF
TRBJ1-6	NA	TRBV25-1	NA	TGTGCCAGCAGTGATTATCGGGAATTAGGTTCACCCCTCCACTTT	CASSDYRELGSPLHF
TRBJ2-3	TRBD2	TRBV4-3	NA	TGCGCCAGCAGCCGCAAACTAGCGGGGAACACAGATACGCAGTATTTT	CASSRKLAGNTDTQYF
TRBJ1-1	NA	TRBV14	NA	TGTGCCAGCAGCCAAGAGATTGGGGGGGGCACTGAAGCTTTCTTT	CASSQEIGGGTEAFF
TRBJ1-1	NA	TRBV9	NA	TGTGCCAGCAGCGTTGTCACTCAAAACACTGAAGCTTTCTTT	CASSVVTQNTEAFF
TRBJ2-2	NA	TRBV12-5	NA	TGTGCTAGTGGTTTGGTGGGGGGACGGCCCGGGGAGCTGTTTTTT	CASGLVGGRPGELFF
TRBJ2-3	NA	TRBV18	NA	TGTGCCAGCTCAGCCGACAGTGCCGATACGCAGTATTTT	CASSADSADTQYF
TRBJ2-7	NA	TRBV7-2	NA	TGTGCCAGCAGCTCTAACTACGAGCAGTACTTC	CASSSNYEQYF
TRBJ1-2	NA	TRBV6-5	NA	TGTGCCAGCAGTTACCAGGGGACGGACTATGGCTACACCTTC	CASSYQGTDYGYTF
TRBJ1-1	NA	TRBV5-3	NA	TGTGCCAGAAGGCCAGCCTGGAGTTTGAACACTGAAGCTTTCTTT	CARRPAWSLNTEAFF
TRBJ1-2	TRBD1	TRBV2	once	TGTGCCAGCAGGACCGGGACAGGGGCCTCCTATGCTACCTTC	CASRTGTGASYATF
TRBJ2-3	TRBD2	TRBV4-1	NA	TGCGCCAGCAGCCAAGAACTAGCGGGGGGTGCCTGGGGAGATACGCAGTATTTT	CASSQELAGGAWGDTQYF
TRBJ2-7	TRBD1	TRBV5-4	NA	TGTGCCAGCAGCCGACAGGGGGCAGACGAGCAGTACTTC	CASSRQGADEQYF
TRBJ1-5	NA	TRBV5-1	NA	TGCGCCAGCAGCTTGGACGGGTTGCGGGATCAGCCCCAGCATTTT	CASSLDGLRDQPQHF
TRBJ2-5	NA	TRBV24-1	NA	TGTGCCACCAGTGACCCAACAGGGCCTGAAGAGACCCAGTACTTC	CATSDPTGPEETQYF
TRBJ1-5	NA	TRBV7-2	NA	TGTGCCAGCAGCCGTCAGGAGGGACGCAATCAGCCCCAGCATTTT	CASSRQEGRNQPQHF
TRBJ2-7	TRBD1	TRBV19	NA	TGTGCCAGTAGTATAGAGGACAGGGGTTACTACGAGCAGTACTTC	CASSIEDRGYYEQYF
TRBJ2-3	TRBD2	TRBV2	NA	TGTGCCAGCAGCCCTAGGACTAGGGGTTCAGATACGCAGTATTTT	CASSPRTRGSDTQYF
TRBJ2-7	TRBD2	TRBV6-1	NA	TGTGCCAGCAGTGAAGGGACTAGCTCCTACTACGAGCAGTACTTC	CASSEGTSSYYEQYF
TRBJ1-4	NA	TRBV7-2	once	TGTGCCAGTCGCCGCGGGGGCAGCGAAAAACTGTTTTTT	CASRRGGSEKLFF
TRBJ2-1	NA	TRBV27	NA	TGTGCCAGCAGTCCCCGTGGTCGACACTCCTACAATGAGCAGTTCTTC	CASSPRGRHSYNEQFF
TRBJ1-5	NA	TRBV3-1/TRBV3-2	NA	TGTGCCAGCAGCCAAGACTCAGGGATGGGGTCGCATCAGCCCCAGCATTTT	CASSQDSGMGSHQPQHF
TRBJ2-7	TRBD2	TRBV9	NA	TGTGCCAGCAGCACTTCTAGCGGGAAATCTCCCTACGAGCAGTACTTC	CASSTSSGKSPYEQYF
TRBJ1-5	NA	TRBV19	NA	TGTGCCAGTAGTATCCCACTTAGCAATCAGCCCCAGCATTTT	CASSIPLSNQPQHF
TRBJ1-5	TRBD1	TRBV7-9	NA	TGTGCCAGCAGCCCAGGGGGATCCAATCAGCCCCAGCATTTT	CASSPGGSNQPQHF
TRBJ1-1	NA	TRBV28	NA	TGTGCCAGCAGTTTTACCGGAGGAACCACTGAAGCTTTCTTT	CASSFTGGTTEAFF
TRBJ2-7	NA	TRBV7-3	NA	TGTGCCAGCAGCTTAACCCCTCCAAGTACAACAGGGGCGGGGTACTACGAGCAGTACTTC	CASSLTPPSTTGAGYYEQYF
TRBJ2-4	TRBD1	TRBV19	NA	TGTGCCAGTAGAGCCACAGGGGTTGCCAAAAACATTCAGTACTTC	CASRATGVAKNIQYF
TRBJ2-7	TRBD2	TRBV7-8	NA	TGTGCCAGCAGCCCTACTAGCGGGTCGGCCCGCGAGCAGTACTTC	CASSPTSGSAREQYF
TRBJ1-5	NA	TRBV20-1	many	TGCAGTGCTAGTCTCGGGGGTAATCAGCCCCAGCATTTT	CSASLGGNQPQHF
TRBJ1-2	NA	TRBV5-4	NA	TGTGCCAGCAGTGAGGACAGTGGCCGCTATGGCTACACCTTC	CASSEDSGRYGYTF
TRBJ1-1	NA	TRBV7-9	NA	TGTGCCAGCAGCGACACAGGGAAAACGGTTGAGTCTTTCTTT	CASSDTGKTVESFF
TRBJ2-2	TRBD2	TRBV5-4	NA	TGTGCCAGCAGTTACCTAGCGGGGGGGCACACCGGGGAGCTGTTTTTT	CASSYLAGGHTGELFF
TRBJ2-3	NA	TRBV6-2/TRBV6-3	NA	TGTGCCAGCAGCGGACACTCTAGTAACACAGATACGCAGTATTTT	CASSGHSSNTDTQYF
TRBJ1-1	NA	TRBV25-1	NA	TGTGCCAGCAGTGAAGAAGGGGCTGAAGCTTTCTTT	CASSEEGAEAFF
TRBJ1-6	TRBD1	TRBV6-1	NA	TGTGCCAGCAGTGAACGTTGGGGACAGGGAGGTTCACCCCTCCACTTT	CASSERWGQGGSPLHF
TRBJ1-4	NA	TRBV19	NA	TGTGCCAGTAGTTTCGGGGGTCGGGCAGGGGAAAAACTGTTTTTT	CASSFGGRAGEKLFF
TRBJ2-1	TRBD2	TRBV7-3	NA	TGTGCCAGCAGCCGGAGCGGGGGCATCAATGAGCAGTTCTTC	CASSRSGGINEQFF
TRBJ1-3	TRBD1	TRBV5-1	once	TGCGCCAGCAGCTTAGTAGGGGGCGCAAGTGGAAACACCATATATTTT	CASSLVGGASGNTIYF
TRBJ2-1	TRBD2	TRBV19	NA	TGTGCCAGTAGTACTCGGCTTAGCGGGCTATACAATGAGCAGTTCTTC	CASSTRLSGLYNEQFF
TRBJ2-7	TRBD1	TRBV19	NA	TGTGCCAGTAGCACCCCGGGACAGGGGCTCGACGAGCAGTACTTC	CASSTPGQGLDEQYF
TRBJ2-7	TRBD1	TRBV10-2	NA	TGCGCCAGCAAAGAAGGACAGGGAGCCTACGAGCAGTACTTC	CASKEGQGAYEQYF
TRBJ2-3	TRBD2	TRBV14	NA	TGTGCCAGCAGCCAAGATTGGGAGGGTGCCGGTACGCAGTATTTT	CASSQDWEGAGTQYF
TRBJ1-4	TRBD1	TRBV6-2/TRBV6-3	NA	TGTGCCAGCAGTTACTCCGGGACAGGGCCCGAAAAACTGTTTTTT	CASSYSGTGPEKLFF
TRBJ2-2	TRBD1	TRBV19	few	TGTGCCAGTAGTCTCGGGACAGGGCTCACCGGGGAGCTGTTTTTT	CASSLGTGLTGELFF
TRBJ1-5	NA	TRBV13	few	TGTGCCAGCAGCTTAGGGACAGGCCAGCCCCAGCATTTT	CASSLGTGQPQHF
TRBJ1-5	NA	TRBV15	NA	TGTGCCACCAGCAGAGATCGGAGGGTACACCAGCCCCAGCATTTT	CATSRDRRVHQPQHF
TRBJ2-7	NA	TRBV27	once	TGTGCCAGCAGTCCAGGATTTCTGAATTCCTACGAGCAGTACTTC	CASSPGFLNSYEQYF
TRBJ1-5	NA	TRBV5-1	NA	TGCGCCAGCAGCTTGATGGGGGCCGGTCAGCCCCAGCATTTT	CASSLMGAGQPQHF